This record covers a single TCR beta chain. No antigen is known for it. The CDR3 sequence is 15 residues long. Germline V CDR1 and CDR2: ENHRY, SYGVKD. The V and J ends lost 5 bases and 6 bases, in that order; junction bases with no gene match: 7. Libraries were made from TCR beta cDNA, and they carried unique molecular identifiers. Roughly 500,000 cDNA molecules were obtained per 1 to 10 million input T cells. TCRdb re-called the PCR reads with MiXCR, one entry per CDR3 protein. This table holds about half a million distinct CDR3 sequences, under 40% found once. These data originate in a study of post-analysis software for immune sequencing data. Study-wide results and limits: About five TRBV segments, including TRBV5-6, TRBV5-1 and TRBV20-1, were more frequent in patients than controls.

The source is a girl aged 2 to 17 with multiple sclerosis. The rearrangement uses TRBV10-3 and TRBJ1-6; TRBD1 matches 7 bases. Input material: blood. The CDR3 region is CAISSSGQANSPLHF. The CDR3 DNA follows: TGTGCCATCAGTTCGAGTGGACAGGCTAATTCACCCCTCCACTTT.